This T cell receptor (beta chain) was obtained from a study of regulatory T cells in long-lasting Graves disease. Whole-study findings and limits: Favored usage of TRBV28, TRBJ1-2 and TRBJ2-5 was recorded in persistent disease.

The CDR3 consists of 14 residues. Germline-derived CDR1 and CDR2 are SNHLY and FYNNEI. Trimming removed 2 bases at V and 3 bases at J, with 10 bases between. Time point here: persistent/refractory GD, antithyroid drugs over 5 years with positive TRAb. PBMC-derived RNA was used for the TCR library. EDTA tubes collected 7.5 to 9.5 milliliters of peripheral blood. The table lists this clonotype with many counts. The antigen remains unidentified. HTBI primers from iRepertoire and Arm-PCR of CDR3 regions yielded the TCR beta libraries. TCRdb passed the multiplex PCR reads through MiXCR, listing each CDR3 protein once. The table has over 650,000 distinct CDR3 sequences, 30% seen once.

The material was peripheral blood mononuclear cells (PBMCs), obtained when the disease was refractory, from a patient treated with antithyroid drugs. The chain has TRBV2 and TRBJ1-2, with D tentatively TRBD1 (6 bases). The sequence derives from a female donor with Graves disease. CDR3 region: CASSESGGHYGYTF. As DNA, the CDR3 is TGTGCCAGCAGTGAAAGCGGGGGCCACTATGGCTACACCTTC.